Presented here are 17 T cell receptor beta chains from one specimen sequenced in a study of breast tumors, draining lymph nodes, adjacent tissues. The lymph nodes were axillary draining lymph nodes from breast cancer patients. TCRdb reanalysed the multiplex PCR reads using MiXCR and keeps one entry per CDR3 protein. Of some 170,000 distinct CDR3 sequences listed, 25% to 40% are singletons. Sequencing was carried out using axillary lymph node tissue. These receptors were collected from a female donor with breast cancer. Some clones in this sample may be carry-over from other donors' samples.

With regard to this clonotype: A much bigger clone sits one base away, suggesting this may be a read error. The genes are TRBV11-2 and TRBJ2-4; D is possibly TRBD2 (5 bases). The CDR3 extends over 16 amino acids. The germline V and J ends were trimmed by 9 bases and 3 bases, with 21 bases remaining between them. Germline V gives CDR1 SGHAT, CDR2 FQNNGV. The CDR3 region has the DNA TGTGCCAGGCCCGGGCGGCTTAGCGCGGTCAAAAACATTCAGTACTTC. This encodes CARPGRLSAVKNIQYF. Drawing the rest from reference TRBV11-2 and TRBJ2-4, the complete variable domain is EAGVAQSPRYKIIEKRQSVAFWCNPISGHATLYWYQQILGQGPKLLIQFQNNGVVDDSQLPKDRFSAERLKGVDSTLKIQPAKLEDSAVYLCARPGRLSAVKNIQYFGAGTRLSVL.

Of note for this clonotype: A much larger clone differs from this one at a single base, so this may be a read error. The chain is built from TRBV20-1 and TRBJ1-5; D unclear. This CDR3 spans 14 amino acids. CDR1 DFQATT and CDR2 SNEGSKA come from the germline V gene (reference sequence). The CDR3 protein is CSARDSWSNPPQHF. The DNA for the CDR3 is TGCAGTGCTAGAGATAGCTGGAGCAATCCGCCCCAGCATTTT.

This chain joins TRBV11-2 and TRBJ2-3; 7 nucleotides match TRBD1. The CDR3 is made up of 15 amino acids. CDR1 is SGHAT, CDR2 FQNNGV, per germline. V lost 1 base to trimming and J lost 3 bases; unmatched junction nucleotides: 4. CDR3 amino acids: CASSLGPGGTDTQYF. The DNA for the CDR3 is TGTGCCAGCAGCTTAGGGCCAGGGGGAACAGATACGCAGTATTTT.

Of note for this clonotype: A much larger clone sits a single nucleotide away, making a read error possible. The chain has TRBV5-1 and TRBJ2-2, with D tentatively TRBD2 (7 bases). V was cut by 7 bases and J by 6 bases, with 16 bases left in between. Looked up from germline, CDR1 is SGHRS and CDR2 is YFSETQ. This CDR3 contains 14 residues. The CDR3 loop is CASALGGAPGELFF. CDR3 nucleotide sequence: TGCGCCAGCGCCCTTGGGGGGGCTCCCGGGGAGCTGTTTTTT.

This clonotype was seen at least ten times. This chain connects TRBV7-9 to TRBJ2-1, with 7 bases lining up with TRBD2. Germline V lookup: CDR1 SEHNR, CDR2 FQNEAQ (reference sequence). J gave up 2 bases and V 7 bases, and 17 bases lay outside the gene matches. The length of the CDR3 is 18 residues. CDR3 sequence: CASTLSGLGGFAYNEQFF. CDR3 DNA sequence: TGTGCCAGCACCCTTAGCGGGCTTGGAGGATTTGCCTACAATGAGCAGTTCTTC.

As regards this clonotype: A read error is possible here, since a much larger clone lies one base away. The J gene is TRBJ2-1, the V gene TRBV5-4; 7 nucleotides align to TRBD2. Germline CDR1 SGHNT, CDR2 YYREEE (reference sequence). The CDR3 consists of 16 residues. The CDR3 coding sequence is TGTGCCAGCAGCTTGGGGCTAGCGGAGACCTACAATGAGCGGTTCTTC. The encoded protein is CASSLGLAETYNERFF.

In its sample, this clonotype was seen many times. The CDR3 loop is CSASGQSYGYTF. The CDR3 coding sequence is TGCAGTGCTAGTGGGCAGAGCTATGGCTACACCTTC. The rearrangement links TRBV20-1 to TRBJ1-2; D uncertain. This CDR3 region has 12 residues. V lost 3 bases and J 4 bases, leaving 9 bases between the germline ends. Germline V gene sequence: CDR1 DFQATT, CDR2 SNEGSKA (reference sequence).

V and J are TRBV6-5 and TRBJ1-4; the D is unclear. CDR3 length: 12 residues. Trimming took off 0 bases at V and 7 bases at J, with 3 bases between the two ends. The germline V gene encodes CDR1 MNHEY and CDR2 SVGAGI. The CDR3 DNA is TGTGCCAGCAGTTACTCGAGTGAAAAACTGTTTTTT. The encoded protein is CASSYSSEKLFF.

This clonotype was counted a few times. V is TRBV6-1 and J is TRBJ2-1, with 8 bases that match TRBD2. The CDR3 has 16 amino acids. In germline, CDR1 is MNHNS, CDR2 SASEGT. Unmatched junction bases numbered 14, after V lost 7 bases and J lost 6 bases. This CDR3 is CASIPGGSGMLNEQFF. CDR3 DNA sequence: TGTGCCAGCATCCCGGGGGGTAGCGGGATGCTCAATGAGCAGTTCTTC.

There are many counts of this clonotype. The chain uses TRBV6-5 and TRBJ2-7; 11 nucleotides agree with TRBD2. With 5 bases clipped from V and 2 bases from J, the junction kept 2 bases outside the gene matches. The CDR3 is 14 residues long. Germline lookup yields CDR1 MNHEY and CDR2 SVGAGI. CDR3: CASSRLAGPYEQYF. The CDR3 nucleotides read TGTGCCAGCAGTCGACTAGCGGGACCCTACGAGCAGTACTTC.

At least ten counts were recorded for this clonotype. The V and J genes are TRBV27 and TRBJ2-7, with D possibly matching TRBD2 (6 bases). The CDR3 covers 14 residues. Trimming stripped 3 bases from V and 3 bases from J, with 12 bases between. The germline CDR1 and CDR2 sequences are MNHEY and SMNVEV (reference sequence). The CDR3 loop is CASSFSGEVYEQYF. Written as DNA, the CDR3 is TGTGCCAGCAGTTTTTCGGGGGAGGTCTACGAGCAGTACTTC.

This clonotype was seen ten or more times. The V and J genes are TRBV7-2 and TRBJ2-7; D gene unclear. Per germline, CDR1 SGHTA and CDR2 FQGNSA. The CDR3 sequence is 11 residues long. The V end was cut by 4 bases, the J end by 4 bases, with 5 bases between. This chain's CDR3 is CASSSDYEQYF. CDR3 bases: TGTGCCAGCAGCTCCGATTACGAGCAGTACTTC.

This clonotype was recorded a few times. It may be a read error: a sequence one base away is much more abundant. V usage is TRBV20-1 and J usage is TRBJ2-1, with 12 bases identical to TRBD2. Trimming took 4 bases from V and 12 from J; bases not matched to a gene: 7. This CDR3 has 13 residues. CDR1 is DFQATT, CDR2 SNEGSKA, per germline (reference sequence). DNA of the CDR3: TGCAGTGCTAACCTACTAGCGGGGGGTGCGCAGTTCTTC. Its translation is CSANLLAGGAQFF.

This clonotype was observed many times. It may be a read error: a sequence one base away is much more abundant. The chain has TRBV2 and TRBJ2-2; 7 nucleotides line up with TRBD2. Germline values: CDR1 SNHLY, CDR2 FYNNEI. The CDR3 is 13 residues long. V was clipped by 10 bases and J by 2 bases; unmatched bases: 4. The CDR3 loop reads CANKRDNTGELFF. CDR3 DNA: TGTGCCAACAAGCGGGACAACACCGGGGAGCTGTTTTTT.

The V and J genes are TRBV7-8 and TRBJ2-7; either TRBD1 or TRBD2 may fit D (5 bases each). The V gene's germline CDR1 is SGHVS and CDR2 FQNEAQ. CDR3 length: 14 amino acids. The V and J ends lost 11 bases and 12 bases respectively, with 29 bases between them. In DNA form, the CDR3 reads TGTGCCTATCCCCGGGGTGGGGCTTCCAAACGTGCGTACTTC. Its protein is CAYPRGGASKRAYF.

Comment on this clonotype: A much more abundant neighbour one base away suggests this may be a read error. The J gene is TRBJ2-7, the V gene TRBV9; D is uncertain. This CDR3 spans 14 amino acids. Germline lookup yields CDR1 SGDLS and CDR2 YYNGEE. CDR3 sequence reads: CASSVDWVAYEQSF. DNA for the CDR3: TGTGCCAGCAGCGTAGACTGGGTTGCATACGAGCAGTCCTTC.

This clonotype was seen repeatedly, ten times or more. This chain links TRBV20-1 with TRBJ1-6; TRBD1 might be the D (5 bases). The CDR3 contains 13 residues. CDR1 and CDR2 from the germline V gene are DFQATT and SNEGSKA (reference sequence). V lost 6 bases to trimming and J lost 14 bases, with 20 bases between them. The CDR3: CSATGTDYPALHF. The CDR3 DNA reads as TGCAGTGCAACCGGGACGGACTATCCGGCCCTCCACTTT.